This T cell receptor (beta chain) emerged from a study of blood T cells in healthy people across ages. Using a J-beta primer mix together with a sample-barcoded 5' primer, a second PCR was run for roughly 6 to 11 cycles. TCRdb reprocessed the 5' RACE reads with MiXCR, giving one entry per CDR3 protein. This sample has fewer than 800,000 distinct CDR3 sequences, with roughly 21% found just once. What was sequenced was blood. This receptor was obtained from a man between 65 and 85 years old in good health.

CDR3 coding DNA: TGCAGCGTTGAGTTAGACAATGAGCAGTTCTTC. Encoded protein: CSVELDNEQFF. The chain couples TRBV29-1 to TRBJ2-1; D is unclear. This CDR3 has 11 amino acids. Germline values: CDR1 SQVTM, CDR2 ANQGSEA. Trimming removed 3 bases from V and 5 bases from J, with 5 bases in between.